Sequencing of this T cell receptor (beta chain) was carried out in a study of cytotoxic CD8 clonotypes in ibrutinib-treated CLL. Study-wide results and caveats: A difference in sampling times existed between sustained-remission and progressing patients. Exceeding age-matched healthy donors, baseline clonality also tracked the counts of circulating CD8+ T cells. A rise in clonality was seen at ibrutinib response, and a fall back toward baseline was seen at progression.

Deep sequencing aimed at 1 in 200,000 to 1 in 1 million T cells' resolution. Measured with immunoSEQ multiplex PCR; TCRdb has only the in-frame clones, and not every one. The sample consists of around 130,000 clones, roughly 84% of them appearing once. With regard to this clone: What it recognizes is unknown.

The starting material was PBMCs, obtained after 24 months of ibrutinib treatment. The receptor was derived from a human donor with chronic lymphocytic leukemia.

CDR3 bases: TGTGCCAGCAGCCCTTTCAGGGGGGCGGGCACCGGGGAGCTGTTTTTT. This translates into CASSPFRGAGTGELFF. The chain couples TRBV7-2 to TRBJ2-2; D may be TRBD1 (7 bases). This CDR3 contains 16 residues. Trimming pared 5 bases from V and 4 bases from J, leaving 17 bases between. CDR1 is SGHTA, CDR2 FQGNSA, per germline.